This TCR beta chain was retrieved from a study of OX40 agonist ivuxolimab in advanced cancers. On the study more broadly: Participants could have had prior anti-PD-1, anti-PD-L1 or anti-CTLA-4 therapy, and roughly 39% had some.

Profiling relied on immunoSEQ multiplex PCR, and the TCRdb table lists in-frame clones only, not all of them. Of 60,000 to 75,000 clones in the sample, almost 95% were seen once. The specimen comprised CD4+ or CD8+ T cells sorted from blood, sampled in a trial of the OX40 agonist ivuxolimab. The receptor's source is an adult with an advanced solid tumor such as melanoma, head and neck, liver or kidney cancer.

The CDR3 is CASSAGGANEKLFF. As DNA, the CDR3 is TGTGCCAGCAGCGCAGGTGGAGCTAATGAAAAACTGTTTTTT. This sequence joins TRBV9 and TRBJ1-4; no clear D. Deletions cut 3 bases from V and 3 bases from J, with 9 bases between. CDR1 is SGDLS, CDR2 YYNGEE, per germline. CDR3 length equals 14 residues. Supplemented by reference TRBV9 and TRBJ1-4, the full variable domain reads DSGVTQTPKHLITATGQRVTLRCSPRSGDLSVYWYQQSLDQGLQFLIQYYNGEERAKGNILERFSAQQFPDLHSELNLSSLELGDSALYFCASSAGGANEKLFFGSGTQLSVL.